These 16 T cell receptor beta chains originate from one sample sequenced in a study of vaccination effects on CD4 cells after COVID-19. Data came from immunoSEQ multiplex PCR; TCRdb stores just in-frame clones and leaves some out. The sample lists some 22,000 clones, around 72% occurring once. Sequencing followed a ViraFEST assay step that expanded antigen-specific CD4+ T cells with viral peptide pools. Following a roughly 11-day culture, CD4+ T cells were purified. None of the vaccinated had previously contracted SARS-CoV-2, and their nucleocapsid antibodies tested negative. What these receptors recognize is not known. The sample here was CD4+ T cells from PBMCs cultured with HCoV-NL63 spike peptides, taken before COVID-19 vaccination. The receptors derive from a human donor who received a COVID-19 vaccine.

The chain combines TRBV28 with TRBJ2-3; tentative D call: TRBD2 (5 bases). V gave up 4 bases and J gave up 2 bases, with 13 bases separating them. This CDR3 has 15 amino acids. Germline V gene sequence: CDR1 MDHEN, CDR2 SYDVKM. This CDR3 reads CASSSGNPYTDTQYF. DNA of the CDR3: TGTGCCAGCAGTTCCGGGAATCCCTACACAGATACGCAGTATTTT.

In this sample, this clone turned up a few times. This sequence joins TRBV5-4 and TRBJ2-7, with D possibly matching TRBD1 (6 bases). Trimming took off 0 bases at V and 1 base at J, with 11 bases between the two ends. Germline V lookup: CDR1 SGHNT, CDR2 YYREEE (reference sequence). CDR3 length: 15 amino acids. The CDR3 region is CASSLEAGASYEQYF. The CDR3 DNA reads TGTGCCAGCAGCTTGGAGGCAGGGGCTTCCTACGAGCAGTACTTC.

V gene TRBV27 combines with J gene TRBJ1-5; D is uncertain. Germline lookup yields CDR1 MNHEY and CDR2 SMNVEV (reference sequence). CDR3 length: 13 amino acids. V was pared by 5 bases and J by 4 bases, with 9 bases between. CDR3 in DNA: TGTGCCAGCAGTGCCGGGAAGAATCAGCCCCAGCATTTT. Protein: CASSAGKNQPQHF.

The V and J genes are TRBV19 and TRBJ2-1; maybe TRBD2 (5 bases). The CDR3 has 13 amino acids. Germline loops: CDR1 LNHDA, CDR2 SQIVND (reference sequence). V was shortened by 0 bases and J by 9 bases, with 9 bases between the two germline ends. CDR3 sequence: CASSIEPRAEQFF. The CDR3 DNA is TGTGCCAGTAGTATAGAACCGAGGGCTGAGCAGTTCTTC.

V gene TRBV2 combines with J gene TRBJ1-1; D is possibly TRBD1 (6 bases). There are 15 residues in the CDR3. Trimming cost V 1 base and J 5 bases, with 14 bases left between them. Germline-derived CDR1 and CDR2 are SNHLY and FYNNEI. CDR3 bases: TGTGCCAGCAGTGAAGACCGGGGGCGAGGTACTGAAGCTTTCTTT. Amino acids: CASSEDRGRGTEAFF.

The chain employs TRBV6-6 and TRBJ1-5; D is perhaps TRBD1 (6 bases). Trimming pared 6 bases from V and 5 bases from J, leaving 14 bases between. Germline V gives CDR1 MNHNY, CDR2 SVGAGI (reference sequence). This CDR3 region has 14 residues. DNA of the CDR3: TGTGCCAGCAGGAAAAGGGGGGGTGATCAGCCCCAGCATTTT. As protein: CASRKRGGDQPQHF.

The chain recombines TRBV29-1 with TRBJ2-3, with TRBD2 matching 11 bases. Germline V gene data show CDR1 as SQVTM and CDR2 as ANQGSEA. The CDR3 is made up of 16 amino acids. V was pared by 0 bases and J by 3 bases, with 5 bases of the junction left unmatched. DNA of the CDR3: TGCAGCGTTGAAGATCGACTAGCGGGAATGACAGATACGCAGTATTTT. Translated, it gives CSVEDRLAGMTDTQYF.

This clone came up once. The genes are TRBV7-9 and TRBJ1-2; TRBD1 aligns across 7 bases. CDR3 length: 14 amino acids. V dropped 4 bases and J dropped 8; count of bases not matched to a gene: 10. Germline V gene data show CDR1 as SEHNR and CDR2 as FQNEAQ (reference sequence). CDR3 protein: CASSSAQGIWGYTF. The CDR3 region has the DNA TGTGCCAGCAGCTCAGCACAGGGGATTTGGGGCTACACCTTC. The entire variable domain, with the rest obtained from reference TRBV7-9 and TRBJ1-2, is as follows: DTGVSQNPRHKITKRGQNVTFRCDPISEHNRLYWYRQTLGQGPEFLTYFQNEAQLEKSRLLSDRFSAERPKGSFSTLEIQRTEQGDSAMYLCASSSAQGIWGYTFGSGTRLTVV.

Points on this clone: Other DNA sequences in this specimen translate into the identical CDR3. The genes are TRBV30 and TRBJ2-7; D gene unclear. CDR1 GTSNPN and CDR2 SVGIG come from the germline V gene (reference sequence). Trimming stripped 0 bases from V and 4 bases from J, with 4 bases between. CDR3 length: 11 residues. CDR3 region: CAWSVRYEQYF. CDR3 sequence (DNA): TGTGCCTGGAGTGTACGGTACGAGCAGTACTTC.

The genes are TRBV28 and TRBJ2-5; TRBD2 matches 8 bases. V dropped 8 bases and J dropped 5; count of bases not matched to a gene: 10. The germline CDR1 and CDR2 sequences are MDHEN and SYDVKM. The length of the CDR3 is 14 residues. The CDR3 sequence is CASDSGGAMETQYF. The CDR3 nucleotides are TGTGCCAGCGATTCGGGGGGGGCAATGGAGACCCAGTACTTC.

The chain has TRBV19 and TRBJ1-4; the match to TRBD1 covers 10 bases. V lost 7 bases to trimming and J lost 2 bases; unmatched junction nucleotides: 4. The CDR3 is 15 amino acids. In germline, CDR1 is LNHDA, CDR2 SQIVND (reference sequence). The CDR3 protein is CASKGQGFTNEKLFF. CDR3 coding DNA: TGTGCCAGTAAGGGACAGGGGTTCACTAATGAAAAACTGTTTTTT.

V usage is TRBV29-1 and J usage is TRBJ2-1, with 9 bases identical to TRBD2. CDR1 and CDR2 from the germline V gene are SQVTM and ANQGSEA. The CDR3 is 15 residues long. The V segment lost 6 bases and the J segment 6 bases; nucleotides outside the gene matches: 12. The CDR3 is CSVGVRAGGTNEQFF. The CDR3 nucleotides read TGCAGCGTGGGGGTTAGGGCGGGGGGGACCAATGAGCAGTTCTTC.

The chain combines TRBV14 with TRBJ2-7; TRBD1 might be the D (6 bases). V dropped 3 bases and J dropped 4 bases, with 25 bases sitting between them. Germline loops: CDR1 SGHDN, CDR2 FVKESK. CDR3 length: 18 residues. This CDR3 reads CASSHRPLLRQDLYEQYF. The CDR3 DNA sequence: TGTGCCAGCAGCCATCGTCCCCTATTGCGACAGGACCTTTACGAGCAGTACTTC.

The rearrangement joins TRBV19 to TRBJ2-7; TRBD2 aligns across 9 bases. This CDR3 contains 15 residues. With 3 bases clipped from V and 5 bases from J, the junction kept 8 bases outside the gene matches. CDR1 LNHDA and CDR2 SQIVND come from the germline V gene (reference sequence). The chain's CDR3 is CASSISGLAHHEQYF. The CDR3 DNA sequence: TGTGCCAGTAGTATTTCCGGACTAGCGCATCACGAGCAGTACTTC.

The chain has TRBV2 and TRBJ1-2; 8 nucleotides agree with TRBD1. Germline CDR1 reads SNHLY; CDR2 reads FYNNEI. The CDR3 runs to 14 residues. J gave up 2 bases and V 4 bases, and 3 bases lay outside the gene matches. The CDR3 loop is CASSVRQGNYGYTF. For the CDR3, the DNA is TGTGCCAGCAGTGTACGACAGGGGAACTATGGCTACACCTTC.

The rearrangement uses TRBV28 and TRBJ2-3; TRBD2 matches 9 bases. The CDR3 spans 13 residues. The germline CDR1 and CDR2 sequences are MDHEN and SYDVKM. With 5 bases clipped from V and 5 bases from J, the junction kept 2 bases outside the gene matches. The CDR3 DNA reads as TGTGCCAGCAGTCAAGCGGGAGGAGATACGCAGTATTTT. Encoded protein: CASSQAGGDTQYF.